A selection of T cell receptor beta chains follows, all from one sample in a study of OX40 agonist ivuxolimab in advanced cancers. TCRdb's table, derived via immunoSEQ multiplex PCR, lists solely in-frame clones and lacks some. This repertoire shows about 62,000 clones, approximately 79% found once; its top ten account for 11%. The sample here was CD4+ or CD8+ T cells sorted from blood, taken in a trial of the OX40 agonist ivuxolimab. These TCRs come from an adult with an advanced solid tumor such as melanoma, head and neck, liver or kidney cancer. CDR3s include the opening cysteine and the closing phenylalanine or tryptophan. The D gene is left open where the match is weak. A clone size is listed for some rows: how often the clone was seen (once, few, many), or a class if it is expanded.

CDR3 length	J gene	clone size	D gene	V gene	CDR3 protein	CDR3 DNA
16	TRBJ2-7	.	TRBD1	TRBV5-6	CASSGEQGLPTYEQYF	TGTGCCAGCAGCGGAGAACAGGGGCTCCCTACCTACGAGCAGTACTTC
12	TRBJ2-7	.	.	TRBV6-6	CASRGSTYEQYF	TGTGCCAGCCGCGGCAGTACCTACGAGCAGTACTTC
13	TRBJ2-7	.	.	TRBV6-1	CASSYGANYEQYF	TGTGCCAGCAGTTATGGGGCCAACTACGAGCAGTACTTC
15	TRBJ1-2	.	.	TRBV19	CASSIGEGGSRRYTF	TGTGCCAGTAGTATAGGAGAGGGCGGTTCTCGTCGCTACACCTTC
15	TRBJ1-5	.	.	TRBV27	CASSLFQGTNQPQHF	TGTGCCAGCAGTTTATTCCAGGGGACGAATCAGCCCCAGCATTTT
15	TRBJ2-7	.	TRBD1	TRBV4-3	CASSQAAGTGYEQYF	TGCGCCAGCAGCCAAGCAGCCGGGACAGGTTACGAGCAGTACTTC
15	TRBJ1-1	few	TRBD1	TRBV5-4	CASSLSGTVNTEAFF	TGTGCCAGCAGCCTATCCGGGACAGTGAACACTGAAGCTTTCTTT
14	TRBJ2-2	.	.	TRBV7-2	CASSSETGIGELFF	TGTGCCAGCAGCTCCGAAACAGGGATCGGGGAGCTGTTTTTT
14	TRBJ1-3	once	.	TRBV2	CASSVEGAGNTIYF	TGTGCCAGCAGTGTGGAGGGAGCTGGAAACACCATATATTTT
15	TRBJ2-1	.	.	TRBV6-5	CASSYSGSSYNEQFF	TGTGCCAGCAGTTACTCCGGGAGCTCCTACAATGAGCAGTTCTTC
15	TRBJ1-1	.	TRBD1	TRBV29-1	CSVEFQTGSGTEAFF	TGCAGCGTTGAATTTCAGACAGGGTCGGGCACTGAAGCTTTCTTT
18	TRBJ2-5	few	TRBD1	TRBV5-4	CASSPTFRDRGRGETQYF	TGTGCCAGCAGCCCTACATTCCGGGACAGGGGGCGCGGGGAGACCCAGTACTTC
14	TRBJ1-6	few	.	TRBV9	CASSKQGSNSPLHF	TGTGCCAGCAGCAAGCAGGGGAGTAATTCACCCCTCCACTTT
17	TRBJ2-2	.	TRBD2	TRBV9	CASSVGWTSSTAGELFF	TGTGCCAGCAGCGTAGGTTGGACTAGCTCTACTGCCGGGGAGCTGTTTTTT
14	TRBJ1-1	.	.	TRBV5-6	CASRAGGLNTEAFF	TGTGCCAGCAGGGCCGGGGGTTTGAACACTGAAGCTTTCTTT
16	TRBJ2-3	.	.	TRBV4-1	CASSLTIFRGPDTQYF	TGCGCCAGCAGCCTAACCATATTTCGGGGGCCAGATACGCAGTATTTT
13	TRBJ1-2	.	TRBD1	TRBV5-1	CASNPGQGYGYTF	TGCGCCAGCAACCCGGGACAGGGCTATGGCTACACCTTC
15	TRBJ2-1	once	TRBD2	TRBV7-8	CASSSGTSGGNEQFF	TGTGCCAGCAGCTCCGGGACTAGCGGGGGGAATGAGCAGTTCTTC
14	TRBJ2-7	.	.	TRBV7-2	CASSLGTNSWEQYF	TGTGCCAGCAGCTTAGGTACAAATTCATGGGAGCAGTACTTC
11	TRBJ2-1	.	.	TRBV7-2	CASSGQYEQFF	TGTGCCAGCAGCGGACAGTATGAGCAGTTCTTC
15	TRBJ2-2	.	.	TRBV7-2	CASSLGGKNTGELFF	TGTGCCAGCAGCTTAGGAGGGAAAAACACCGGGGAGCTGTTTTTT
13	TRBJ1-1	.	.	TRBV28	CASSFFRDTEAFF	TGTGCCAGCAGTTTTTTCCGGGACACTGAAGCTTTCTTT